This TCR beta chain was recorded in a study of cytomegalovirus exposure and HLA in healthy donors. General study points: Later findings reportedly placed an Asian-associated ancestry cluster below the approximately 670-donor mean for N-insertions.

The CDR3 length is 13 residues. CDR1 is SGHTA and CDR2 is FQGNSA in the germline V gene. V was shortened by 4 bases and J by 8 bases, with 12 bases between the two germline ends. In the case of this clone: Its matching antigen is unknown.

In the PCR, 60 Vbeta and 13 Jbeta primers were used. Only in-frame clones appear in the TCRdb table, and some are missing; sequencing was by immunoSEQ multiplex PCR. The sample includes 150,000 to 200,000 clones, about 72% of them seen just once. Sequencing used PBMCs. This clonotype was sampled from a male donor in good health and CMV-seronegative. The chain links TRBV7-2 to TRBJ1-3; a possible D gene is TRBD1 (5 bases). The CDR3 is CASSSTWGDTIYF. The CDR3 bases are TGTGCCAGCAGCTCCACCTGGGGGGACACCATATATTTT.